These T cell receptor beta chains were read from a single sample in a study of blood T cells in healthy people across ages. MiXCR, run by TCRdb on the 5' RACE reads, gives a single entry per CDR3 protein. Among 800,000 to 950,000 distinct CDR3 sequences, around 36% were seen once, and the ten largest hold approximately 12%. Sequencing was performed on blood. These receptors were obtained from a man in his late teens or twenties in good health. CDR3s leave out the opening cysteine and the closing phenylalanine or tryptophan. A D gene is named only where the DNA matches it firmly.

d_call	v_call	j_call	cdr3_aa
.	TRBV7-2	TRBJ2-5	ASSLGPGQETQY
.	TRBV5-1	TRBJ1-2	ASSSGQLNYGYT
.	TRBV12-3/TRBV12-4	TRBJ2-5	ASSFMRMQGKETQY
TRBD1	TRBV12-3/TRBV12-4	TRBJ1-1	ASSLGTGTGKGARAF
TRBD2	TRBV6-1	TRBJ2-5	ASRGLAREQY
.	TRBV9	TRBJ2-3	ASSVATGPSNTQY
TRBD1	TRBV5-1	TRBJ2-3	ASSLGDRESDTQY
.	TRBV20-1	TRBJ1-5	SARDTESNQPQH
TRBD2	TRBV20-1	TRBJ2-3	SARALMAGDRTDTQY
.	TRBV7-2	TRBJ1-1	ASSPNVIADTEAF
TRBD1	TRBV4-1	TRBJ1-1	ASSRVRGGQGKTEAF
TRBD1	TRBV27	TRBJ1-2	ASNLTGGGFYGYT
.	TRBV12-3/TRBV12-4	TRBJ1-5	ASSFPGMSQPQH
.	TRBV5-1	TRBJ2-2	ASSSPTNLNTGELF
.	TRBV5-1	TRBJ2-3	ASSLDSETGTDTQY
TRBD1	TRBV5-1	TRBJ1-2	ASTLPGQGHYGYT
.	TRBV5-6	TRBJ2-3	ASSFLPGWGTDTQY
.	TRBV5-1	TRBJ1-1	ASSPAGADTEAF
.	TRBV5-1	TRBJ2-2	ASSADPVTGELF
.	TRBV20-1	TRBJ1-3	SARVGIYGNTIY
.	TRBV6-1	TRBJ2-2	TCWDVDTGELF
TRBD1	TRBV7-6	TRBJ2-2	ASSKSTGPGELF
TRBD1	TRBV12-3/TRBV12-4	TRBJ1-5	ASSLAGQDSNQPQH
TRBD1	TRBV4-3	TRBJ1-4	ASSQETDRANEKLF
TRBD1	TRBV12-3/TRBV12-4	TRBJ2-2	ASSLARTGGPGELF
.	TRBV12-3/TRBV12-4	TRBJ2-3	VSRLDRSAADTQY
TRBD1	TRBV10-1	TRBJ2-1	ASSSGGQGGDEQF
.	TRBV28	TRBJ1-6	ASNQGSDSPLH
.	TRBV27	TRBJ2-4	ASTRHRGKNIQY
.	TRBV4-1	TRBJ1-2	ASSQDSGIRYGYT
.	TRBV7-9	TRBJ2-2	ASRPNLDRNTGELF
.	TRBV7-2	TRBJ2-3	ASSLNGGRITDTQY
.	TRBV7-3	TRBJ1-5	ASSLRGGNQPKH
TRBD1	TRBV3-1	TRBJ1-1	ASSPGTGETEAF
TRBD1	TRBV20-1	TRBJ1-2	SAPETGGGGYT
.	TRBV20-1	TRBJ1-4	SARDQGKYEKLF
TRBD1	TRBV5-1	TRBJ2-5	ASSSDRETGETQY
.	TRBV25-1	TRBJ2-5	ASSGPSRGRY
.	TRBV9	TRBJ2-1	ASSGHPTGLTYNEQF
.	TRBV12-3/TRBV12-4	TRBJ1-1	ASSVTGQNTEAF
.	TRBV5-1	TRBJ2-3	ASSSGGLSTDTQY